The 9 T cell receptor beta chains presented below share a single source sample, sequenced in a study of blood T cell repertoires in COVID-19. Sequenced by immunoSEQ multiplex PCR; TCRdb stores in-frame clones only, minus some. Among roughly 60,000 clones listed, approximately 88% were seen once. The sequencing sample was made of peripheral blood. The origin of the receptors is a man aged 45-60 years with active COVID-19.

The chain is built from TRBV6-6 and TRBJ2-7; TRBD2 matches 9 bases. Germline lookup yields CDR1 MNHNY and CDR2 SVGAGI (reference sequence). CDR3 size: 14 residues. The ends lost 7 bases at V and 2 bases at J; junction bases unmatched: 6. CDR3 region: CASKGGGAAYEQYF. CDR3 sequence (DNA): TGTGCCAGCAAAGGCGGGGGGGCCGCCTACGAGCAGTACTTC.

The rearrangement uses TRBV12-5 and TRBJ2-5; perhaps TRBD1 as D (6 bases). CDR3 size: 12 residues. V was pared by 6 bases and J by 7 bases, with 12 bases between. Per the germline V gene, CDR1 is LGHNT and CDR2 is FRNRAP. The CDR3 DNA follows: TGTGCTAGTGGCCCTCAGACAGGGACCCAGTACTTC. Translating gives CASGPQTGTQYF.

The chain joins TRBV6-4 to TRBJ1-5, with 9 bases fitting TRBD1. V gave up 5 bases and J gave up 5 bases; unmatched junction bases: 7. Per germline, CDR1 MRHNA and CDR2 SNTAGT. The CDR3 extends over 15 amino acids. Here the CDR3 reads CASSPTGGEDQPQHF. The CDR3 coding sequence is TGTGCCAGCAGTCCGACAGGGGGTGAAGATCAGCCCCAGCATTTT.

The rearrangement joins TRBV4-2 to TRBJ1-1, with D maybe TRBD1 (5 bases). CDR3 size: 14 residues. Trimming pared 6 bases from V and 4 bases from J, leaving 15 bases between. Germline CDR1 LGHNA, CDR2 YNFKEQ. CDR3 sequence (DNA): TGTGCCAGCAGGGAGGGGCCCATTGGCACTGAAGCTTTCTTT. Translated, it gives CASREGPIGTEAFF.

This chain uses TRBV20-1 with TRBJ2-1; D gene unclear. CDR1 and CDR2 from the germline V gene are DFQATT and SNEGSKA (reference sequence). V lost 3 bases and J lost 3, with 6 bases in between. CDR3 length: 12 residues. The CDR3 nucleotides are TGCAGTGCTAGTCTTATCTACAATGAGCAGTTCTTC. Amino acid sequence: CSASLIYNEQFF.

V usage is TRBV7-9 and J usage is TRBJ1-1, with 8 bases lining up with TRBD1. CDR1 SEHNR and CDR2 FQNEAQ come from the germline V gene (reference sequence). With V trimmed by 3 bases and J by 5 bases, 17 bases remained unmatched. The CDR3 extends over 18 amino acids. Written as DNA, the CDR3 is TGTGCCAGCAGCTTCAGGGGGCGCAGGGATCTCGAACGGACTGAAGCTTTCTTT. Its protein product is CASSFRGRRDLERTEAFF.

This chain's CDR3 is CATSLGKTGAPPNYGYTF. In DNA, the CDR3 is TGTGCCACCAGCCTGGGGAAGACAGGGGCACCACCTAACTATGGCTACACCTTC. This chain joins TRBV24-1 and TRBJ1-2; 8 bases are a match to TRBD1. The CDR3 loop spans 18 amino acids. The V and J ends lost 7 bases and 0 bases, in that order; junction bases with no gene match: 15. CDR1 and CDR2 from the germline V gene are KGHDR and SFDVKD.

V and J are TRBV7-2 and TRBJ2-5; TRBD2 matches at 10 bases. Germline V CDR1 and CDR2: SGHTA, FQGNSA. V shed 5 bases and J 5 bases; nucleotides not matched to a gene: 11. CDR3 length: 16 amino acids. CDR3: CASSRKSGGARETQYF. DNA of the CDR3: TGTGCCAGCAGCCGCAAGAGCGGGGGGGCCAGGGAGACCCAGTACTTC.

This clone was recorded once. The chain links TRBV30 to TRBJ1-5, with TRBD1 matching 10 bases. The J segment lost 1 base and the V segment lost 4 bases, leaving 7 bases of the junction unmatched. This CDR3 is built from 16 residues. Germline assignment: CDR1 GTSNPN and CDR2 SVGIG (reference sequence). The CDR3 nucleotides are TGTGCCTGGACCCGGACAGGGGGTCTGAGCAATCAGCCCCAGCATTTT. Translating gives CAWTRTGGLSNQPQHF. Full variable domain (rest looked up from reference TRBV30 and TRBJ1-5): SQTIHQWPATLVQPVGSPLSLECTVEGTSNPNLYWYRQAAGRGLQLLFYSVGIGQISSEVPQNLSASRPQDRQFILSSKKLLLSDSGFYLCAWTRTGGLSNQPQHFGDGTRLSIL.